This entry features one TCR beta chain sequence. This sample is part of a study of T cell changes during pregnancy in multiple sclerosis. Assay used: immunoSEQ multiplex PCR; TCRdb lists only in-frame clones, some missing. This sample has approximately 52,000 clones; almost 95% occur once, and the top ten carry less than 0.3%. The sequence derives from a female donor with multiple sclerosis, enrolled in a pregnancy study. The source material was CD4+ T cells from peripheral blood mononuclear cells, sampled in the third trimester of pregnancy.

CDR3 DNA sequence: TGTGCCAGCAGTTTAAACCTACCGACATCCTACGAGCAGTACTTC. As protein: CASSLNLPTSYEQYF. The chain is built from TRBV27 and TRBJ2-7; D unclear. Trimming took off 2 bases at V and 1 base at J, with 12 bases between the two ends. CDR3 size: 15 residues. Germline CDR1 is MNHEY and CDR2 is SMNVEV (reference sequence).